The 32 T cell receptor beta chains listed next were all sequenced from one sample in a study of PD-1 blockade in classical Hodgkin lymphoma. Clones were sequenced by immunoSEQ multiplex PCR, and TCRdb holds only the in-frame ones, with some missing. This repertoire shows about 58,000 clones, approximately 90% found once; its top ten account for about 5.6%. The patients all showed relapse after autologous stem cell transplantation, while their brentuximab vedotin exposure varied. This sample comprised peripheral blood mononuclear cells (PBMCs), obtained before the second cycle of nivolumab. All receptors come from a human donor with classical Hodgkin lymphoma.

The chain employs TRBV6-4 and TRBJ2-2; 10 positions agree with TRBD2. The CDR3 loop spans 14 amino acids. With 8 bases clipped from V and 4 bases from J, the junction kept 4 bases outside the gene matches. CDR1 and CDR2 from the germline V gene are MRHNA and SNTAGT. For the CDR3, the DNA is TGTGCCAGCCGAGGGACTAGCGTCACCGGGGAGCTGTTTTTT. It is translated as CASRGTSVTGELFF.

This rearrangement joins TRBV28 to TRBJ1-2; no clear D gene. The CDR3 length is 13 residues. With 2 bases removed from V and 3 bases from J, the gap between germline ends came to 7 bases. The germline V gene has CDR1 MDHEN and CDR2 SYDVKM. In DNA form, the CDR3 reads TGTGCCAGCAGTTTACAGGAGCACTATGGCTACACCTTC. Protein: CASSLQEHYGYTF.

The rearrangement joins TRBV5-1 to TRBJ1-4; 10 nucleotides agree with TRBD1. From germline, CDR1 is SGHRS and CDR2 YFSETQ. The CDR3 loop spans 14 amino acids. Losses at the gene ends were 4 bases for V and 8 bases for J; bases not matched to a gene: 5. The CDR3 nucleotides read TGCGCCAGCAGCCCCGGGACAGGGGCCGAAAAACTGTTTTTT. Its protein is CASSPGTGAEKLFF.

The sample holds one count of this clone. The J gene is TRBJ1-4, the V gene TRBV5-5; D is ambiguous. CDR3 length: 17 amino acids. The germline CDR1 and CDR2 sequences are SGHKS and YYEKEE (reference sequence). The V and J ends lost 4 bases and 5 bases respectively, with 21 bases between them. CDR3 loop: CASSQDPTIRKNEKLFF. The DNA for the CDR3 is TGTGCCAGCAGCCAAGACCCAACGATTCGAAAAAATGAAAAACTGTTTTTT.

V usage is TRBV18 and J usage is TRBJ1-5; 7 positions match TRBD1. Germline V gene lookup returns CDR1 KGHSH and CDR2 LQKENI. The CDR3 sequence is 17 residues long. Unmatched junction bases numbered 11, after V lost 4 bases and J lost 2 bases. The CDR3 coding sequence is TGTGCCAGCTCACGGGAGACAGGGCTTTTTGGCAATCAGCCCCAGCATTTT. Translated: CASSRETGLFGNQPQHF.

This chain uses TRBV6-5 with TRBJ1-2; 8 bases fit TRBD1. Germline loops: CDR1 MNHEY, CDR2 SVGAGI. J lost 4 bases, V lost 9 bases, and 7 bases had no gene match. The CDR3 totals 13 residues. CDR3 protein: CASRSGGFYGYTF. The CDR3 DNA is TGTGCCAGTCGATCAGGGGGCTTCTATGGCTACACCTTC.

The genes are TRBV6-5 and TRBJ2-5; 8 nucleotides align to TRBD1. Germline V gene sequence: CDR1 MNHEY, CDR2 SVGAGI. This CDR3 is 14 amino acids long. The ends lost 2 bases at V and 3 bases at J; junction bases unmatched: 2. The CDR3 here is CASSYATGEETQYF. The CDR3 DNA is TGTGCCAGCAGTTACGCGACAGGGGAAGAGACCCAGTACTTC.

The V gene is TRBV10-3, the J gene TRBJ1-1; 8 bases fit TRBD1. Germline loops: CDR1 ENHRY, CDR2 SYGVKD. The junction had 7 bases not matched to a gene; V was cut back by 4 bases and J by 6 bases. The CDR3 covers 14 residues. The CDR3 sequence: CAISGTGCCAEAFF. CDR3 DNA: TGTGCCATCAGTGGGACAGGGTGTTGCGCTGAAGCTTTCTTT.

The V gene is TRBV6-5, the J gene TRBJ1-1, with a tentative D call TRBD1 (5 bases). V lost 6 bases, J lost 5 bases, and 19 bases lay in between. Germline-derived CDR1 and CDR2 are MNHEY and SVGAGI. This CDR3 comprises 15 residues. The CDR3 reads CASSSLGGVETEAFF. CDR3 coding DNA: TGTGCCAGCAGCTCCTTGGGGGGTGTGGAGACTGAAGCTTTCTTT.

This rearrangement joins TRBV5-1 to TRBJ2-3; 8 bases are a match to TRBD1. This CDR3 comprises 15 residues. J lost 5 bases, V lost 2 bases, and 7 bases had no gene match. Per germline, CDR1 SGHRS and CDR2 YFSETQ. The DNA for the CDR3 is TGCGCCAGCAGCTTTTCCCAGGGGGCCAGAGATACGCAGTATTTT. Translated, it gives CASSFSQGARDTQYF.

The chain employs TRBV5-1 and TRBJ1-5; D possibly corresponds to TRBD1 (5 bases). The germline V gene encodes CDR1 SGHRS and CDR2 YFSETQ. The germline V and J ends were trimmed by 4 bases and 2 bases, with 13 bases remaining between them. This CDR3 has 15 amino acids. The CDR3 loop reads CASSLLGVGNQPQHF. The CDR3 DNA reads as TGCGCCAGCAGCCTTCTGGGGGTCGGCAATCAGCCCCAGCATTTT.

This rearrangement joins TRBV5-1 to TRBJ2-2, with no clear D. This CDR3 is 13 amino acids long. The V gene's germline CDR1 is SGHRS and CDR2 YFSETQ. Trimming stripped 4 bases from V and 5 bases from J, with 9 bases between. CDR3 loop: CASSPISTGELFF. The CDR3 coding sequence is TGCGCCAGCAGCCCTATAAGTACCGGGGAGCTGTTTTTT.

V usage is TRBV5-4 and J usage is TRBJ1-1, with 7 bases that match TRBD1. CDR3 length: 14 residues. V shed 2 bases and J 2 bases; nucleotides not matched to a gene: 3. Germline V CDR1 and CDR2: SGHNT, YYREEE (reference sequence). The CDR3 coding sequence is TGTGCCAGCAGCTTACAGGGGCCAAACACTGAAGCTTTCTTT. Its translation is CASSLQGPNTEAFF.

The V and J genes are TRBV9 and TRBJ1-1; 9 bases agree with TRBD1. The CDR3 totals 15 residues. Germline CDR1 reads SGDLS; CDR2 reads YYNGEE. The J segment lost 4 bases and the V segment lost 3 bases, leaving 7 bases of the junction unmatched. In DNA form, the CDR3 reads TGTGCCAGCAGCGCCCGGACAGGGGCCGCCACTGAAGCTTTCTTT. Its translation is CASSARTGAATEAFF.

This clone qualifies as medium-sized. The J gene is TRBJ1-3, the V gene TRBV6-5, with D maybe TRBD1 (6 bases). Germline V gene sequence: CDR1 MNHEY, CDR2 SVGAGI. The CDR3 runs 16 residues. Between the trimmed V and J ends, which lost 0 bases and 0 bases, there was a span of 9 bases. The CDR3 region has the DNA TGTGCCAGCAGTTACTCGGGACACCTCTCTGGAAACACCATATATTTT. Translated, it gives CASSYSGHLSGNTIYF.

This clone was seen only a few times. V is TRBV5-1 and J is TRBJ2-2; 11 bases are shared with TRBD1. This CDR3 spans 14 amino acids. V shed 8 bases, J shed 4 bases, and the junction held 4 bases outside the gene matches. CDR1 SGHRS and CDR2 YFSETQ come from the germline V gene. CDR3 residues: CASRTGGSTGELFF. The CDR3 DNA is TGCGCCAGTAGGACAGGGGGCAGCACCGGGGAGCTGTTTTTT.

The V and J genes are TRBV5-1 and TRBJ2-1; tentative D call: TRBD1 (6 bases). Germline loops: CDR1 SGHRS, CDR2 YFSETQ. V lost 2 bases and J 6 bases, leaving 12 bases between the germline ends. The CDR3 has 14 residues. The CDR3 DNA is TGCGCCAGCAGCTTACAGGGTTCAGTCAATGAGCAGTTCTTC. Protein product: CASSLQGSVNEQFF.

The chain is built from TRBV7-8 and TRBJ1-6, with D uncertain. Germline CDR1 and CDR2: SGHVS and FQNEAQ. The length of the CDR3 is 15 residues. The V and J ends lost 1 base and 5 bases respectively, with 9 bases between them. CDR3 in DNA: TGTGCCAGCAGCTTAGTGGCGGTCAATAATTCACCCCTCCACTTT. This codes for CASSLVAVNNSPLHF.

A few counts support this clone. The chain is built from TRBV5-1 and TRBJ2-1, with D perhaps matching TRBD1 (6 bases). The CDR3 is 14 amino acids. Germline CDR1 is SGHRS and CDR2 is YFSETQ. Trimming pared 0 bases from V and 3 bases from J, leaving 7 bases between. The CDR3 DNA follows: TGCGCCAGCAGCTTGGACAGGGTCTACAATGAGCAGTTCTTC. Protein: CASSLDRVYNEQFF.

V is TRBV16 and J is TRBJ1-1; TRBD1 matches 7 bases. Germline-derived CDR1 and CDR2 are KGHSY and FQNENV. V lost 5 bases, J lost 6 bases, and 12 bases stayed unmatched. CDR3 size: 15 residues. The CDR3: CASSSNRGVSAEAFF. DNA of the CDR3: TGTGCCAGCAGCTCAAACAGGGGAGTGAGCGCTGAAGCTTTCTTT.

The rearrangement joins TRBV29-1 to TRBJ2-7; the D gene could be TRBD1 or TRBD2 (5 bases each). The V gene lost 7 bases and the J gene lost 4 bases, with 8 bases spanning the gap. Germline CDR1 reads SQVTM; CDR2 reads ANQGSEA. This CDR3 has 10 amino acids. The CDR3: CSAGSYEQYF. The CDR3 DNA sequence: TGCAGCGCAGGGAGTTACGAGCAGTACTTC.

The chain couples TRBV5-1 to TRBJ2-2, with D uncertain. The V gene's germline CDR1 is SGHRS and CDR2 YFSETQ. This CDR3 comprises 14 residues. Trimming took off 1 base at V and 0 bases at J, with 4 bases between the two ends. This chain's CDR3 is CASSLTPNTGELFF. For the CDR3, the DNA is TGCGCCAGCAGCTTGACACCGAACACCGGGGAGCTGTTTTTT.

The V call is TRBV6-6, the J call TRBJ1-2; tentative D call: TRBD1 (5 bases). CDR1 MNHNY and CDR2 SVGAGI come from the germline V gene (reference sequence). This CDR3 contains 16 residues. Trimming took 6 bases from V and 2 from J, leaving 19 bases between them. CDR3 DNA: TGTGCCAGCAGGCACGGGGCGGCCAGAGTGAACTATGGCTACACCTTC. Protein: CASRHGAARVNYGYTF.

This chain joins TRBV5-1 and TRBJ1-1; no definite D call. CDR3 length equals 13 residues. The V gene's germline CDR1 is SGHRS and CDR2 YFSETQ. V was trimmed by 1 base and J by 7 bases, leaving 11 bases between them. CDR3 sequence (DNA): TGCGCCAGCAGCTTGCAATCGACACATGAAGCTTTCTTT. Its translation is CASSLQSTHEAFF.

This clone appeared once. The CDR3 is CASKEETSGGSDTDTQYF. In nucleotides, the CDR3 is TGTGCCAGCAAAGAGGAGACTAGCGGGGGGTCGGACACAGATACGCAGTATTTT. The chain couples TRBV27 to TRBJ2-3; TRBD2 matches at 13 bases. Germline assignment: CDR1 MNHEY and CDR2 SMNVEV (reference sequence). The V segment lost 7 bases and the J segment 2 bases; nucleotides outside the gene matches: 12. This CDR3 has 18 amino acids.

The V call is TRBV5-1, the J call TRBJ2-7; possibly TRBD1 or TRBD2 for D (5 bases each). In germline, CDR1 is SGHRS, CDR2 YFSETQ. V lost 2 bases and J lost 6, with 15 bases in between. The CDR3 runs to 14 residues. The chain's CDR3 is CASSFTGPRLEQYF. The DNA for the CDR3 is TGCGCCAGCAGCTTTACGGGGCCTCGTCTCGAGCAGTACTTC.

CDR3 DNA sequence: TGTGCCAGCAGTTATTCCAGGTGGGGCACTGAAGCTTTCTTT. This sequence encodes CASSYSRWGTEAFF. V usage is TRBV6-5 and J usage is TRBJ1-1; no clear D gene. CDR1 is MNHEY, CDR2 SVGAGI, per germline. V was cut by 3 bases and J by 4 bases, with 12 bases left in between. The CDR3 is 14 amino acids.

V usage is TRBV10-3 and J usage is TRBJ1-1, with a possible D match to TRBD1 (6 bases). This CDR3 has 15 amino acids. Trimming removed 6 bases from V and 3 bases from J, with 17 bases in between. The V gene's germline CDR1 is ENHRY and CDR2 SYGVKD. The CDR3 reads CAIRKLQQGDTEAFF. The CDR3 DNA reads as TGTGCCATCAGGAAATTACAACAGGGTGACACTGAAGCTTTCTTT.

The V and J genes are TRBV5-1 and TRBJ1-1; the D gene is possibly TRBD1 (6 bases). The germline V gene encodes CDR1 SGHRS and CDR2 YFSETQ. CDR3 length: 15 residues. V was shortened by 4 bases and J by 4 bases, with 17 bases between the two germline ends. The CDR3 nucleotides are TGCGCCAGCAGCACGGGACAAGGGGCTATCACTGAAGCTTTCTTT. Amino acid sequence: CASSTGQGAITEAFF.

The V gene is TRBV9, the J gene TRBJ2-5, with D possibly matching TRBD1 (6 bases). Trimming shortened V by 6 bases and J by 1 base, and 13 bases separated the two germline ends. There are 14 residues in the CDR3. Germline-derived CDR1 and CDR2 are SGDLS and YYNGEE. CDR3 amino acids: CASNTQGPQETQYF. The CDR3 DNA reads TGTGCCAGCAACACACAGGGCCCCCAAGAGACCCAGTACTTC.

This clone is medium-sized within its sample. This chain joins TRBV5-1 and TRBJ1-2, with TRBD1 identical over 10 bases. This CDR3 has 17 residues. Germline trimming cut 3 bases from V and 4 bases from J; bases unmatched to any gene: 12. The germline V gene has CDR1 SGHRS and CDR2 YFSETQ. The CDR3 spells CASSSTDRGRHTYGYTF. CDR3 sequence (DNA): TGCGCCAGCAGCTCGACGGACAGGGGGAGACATACCTATGGCTACACCTTC.

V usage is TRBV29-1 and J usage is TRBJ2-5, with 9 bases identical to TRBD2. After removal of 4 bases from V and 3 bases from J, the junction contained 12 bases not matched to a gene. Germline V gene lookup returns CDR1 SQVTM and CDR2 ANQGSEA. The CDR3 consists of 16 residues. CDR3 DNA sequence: TGCAGCGTTGTGGGTTTAGCGGGGGAATTTGAAGAGACCCAGTACTTC. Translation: CSVVGLAGEFEETQYF.